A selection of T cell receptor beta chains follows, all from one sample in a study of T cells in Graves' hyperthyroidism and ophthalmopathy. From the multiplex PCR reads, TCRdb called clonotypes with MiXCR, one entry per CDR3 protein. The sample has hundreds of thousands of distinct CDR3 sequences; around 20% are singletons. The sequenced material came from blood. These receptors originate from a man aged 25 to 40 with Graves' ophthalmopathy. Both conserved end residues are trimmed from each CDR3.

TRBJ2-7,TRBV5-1,ASSRELAEPYEQY
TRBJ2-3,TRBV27,ASSLGTYSTDTQY
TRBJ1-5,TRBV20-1,SARLGGLNQPQH
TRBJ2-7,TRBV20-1,SARSPRGRTDEQY
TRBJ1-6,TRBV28,ASSSSFTYNSPLH
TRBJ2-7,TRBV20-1,SARAEQGAYEQY
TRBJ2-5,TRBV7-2,ASSYTGTGGETQY
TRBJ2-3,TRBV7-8,ASSSDRGWTDTQY
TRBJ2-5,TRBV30,ASKTSGSTVETQY
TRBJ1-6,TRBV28,ASSRDGINSPLH
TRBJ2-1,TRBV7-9,ASSPYNPSDEQF
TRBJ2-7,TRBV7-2,ASSLGTSGRDYEQY
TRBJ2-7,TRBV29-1,SVDKGTGSSYEQY
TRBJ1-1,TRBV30,AWNLGAVNTEAF
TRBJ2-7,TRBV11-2,ASSSILGQGSEEGSYEQY
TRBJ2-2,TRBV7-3,ASSLLAGGPELF
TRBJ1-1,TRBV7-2,ASSSHSRNVNTEAF
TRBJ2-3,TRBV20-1,SARGGTGTDTQY
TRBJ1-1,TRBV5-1,ASSLESGGNTEAF
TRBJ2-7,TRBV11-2,ASSPPPQRTDYEQY
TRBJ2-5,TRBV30,AVQGTETQY
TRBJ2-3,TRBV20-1,SALTGGRTDTQY
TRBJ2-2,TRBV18,ASNERPAGELF
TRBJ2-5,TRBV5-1,ASSQDYSGRETQY
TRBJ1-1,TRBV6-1,ASSKVGGNTEAF
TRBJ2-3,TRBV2,ASSADRGTTDTQY
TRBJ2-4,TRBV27,ASSLSPPGGRAKNIQY
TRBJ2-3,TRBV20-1,SALDRTDTQY
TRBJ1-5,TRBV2,ASRTGQGASNQPQH